This TCR beta chain originates from a study of T cells in Graves' hyperthyroidism and ophthalmopathy. The study's findings and limits: The model predicted ophthalmopathy a median around 6 months before onset. The majority of expanded thyroid clonotypes above 0.001 also appeared in blood.

This clonotype was seen a few times. Its target is unknown. The investigators amplified TCR beta CDR3 regions from RNA transcripts. First-round RT-PCR targeting the TCR CDR3 was performed with the HTBI primer set. One entry per CDR3 protein results from TCRdb running MiXCR on the multiplex PCR reads. The data hold about 640,000 distinct CDR3 sequences, with 20% to 25% observed a single time. V lost 5 bases, J lost 7 bases, and 11 bases stayed unmatched. CDR1 is SGHTS and CDR2 is YDEGEE in the germline V gene. CDR3 length: 15 residues. The sequence came from a man in his thirties or forties with Graves' ophthalmopathy. Specimen: blood. This chain joins TRBV5-8 and TRBJ2-7, with 11 bases lining up with TRBD2. The CDR3: CASSKRLAGLREQYF. As DNA, the CDR3 is TGTGCCAGCAGTAAAAGACTAGCGGGATTAAGGGAGCAGTACTTC.